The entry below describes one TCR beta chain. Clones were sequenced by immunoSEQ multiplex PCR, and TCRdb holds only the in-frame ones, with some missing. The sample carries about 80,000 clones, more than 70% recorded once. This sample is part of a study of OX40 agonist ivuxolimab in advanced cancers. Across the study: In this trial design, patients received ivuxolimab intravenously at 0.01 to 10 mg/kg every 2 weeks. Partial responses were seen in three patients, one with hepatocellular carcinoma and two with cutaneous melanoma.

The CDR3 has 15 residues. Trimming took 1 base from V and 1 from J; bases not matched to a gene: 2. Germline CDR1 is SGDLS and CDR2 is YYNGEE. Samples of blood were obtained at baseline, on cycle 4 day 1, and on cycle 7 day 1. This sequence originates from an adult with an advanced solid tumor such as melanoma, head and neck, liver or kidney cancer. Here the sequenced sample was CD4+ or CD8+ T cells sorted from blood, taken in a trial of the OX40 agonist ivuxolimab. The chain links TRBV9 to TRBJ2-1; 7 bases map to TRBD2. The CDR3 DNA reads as TGTGCCAGCAGCGTAAGCGGGGCATCCTACAATGAGCAGTTCTTC. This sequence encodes CASSVSGASYNEQFF.